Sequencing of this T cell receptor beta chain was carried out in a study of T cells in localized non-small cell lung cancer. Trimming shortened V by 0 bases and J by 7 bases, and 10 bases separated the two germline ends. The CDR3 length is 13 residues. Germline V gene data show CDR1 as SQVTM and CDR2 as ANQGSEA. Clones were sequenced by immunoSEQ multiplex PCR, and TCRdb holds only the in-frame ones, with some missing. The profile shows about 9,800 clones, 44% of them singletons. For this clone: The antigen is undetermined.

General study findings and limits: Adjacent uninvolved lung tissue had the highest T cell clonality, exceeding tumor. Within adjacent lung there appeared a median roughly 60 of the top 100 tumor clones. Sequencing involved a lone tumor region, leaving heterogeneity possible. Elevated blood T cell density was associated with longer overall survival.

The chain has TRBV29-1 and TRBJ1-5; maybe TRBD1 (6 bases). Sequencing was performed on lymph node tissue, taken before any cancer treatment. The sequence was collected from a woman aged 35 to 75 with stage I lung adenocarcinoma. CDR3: CSVEEGAGQPQHF. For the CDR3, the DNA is TGCAGCGTTGAAGAGGGGGCCGGGCAGCCCCAGCATTTT.